This T cell receptor beta chain comes out of a study of blood T cells in healthy people across ages. Study outcomes and limitations: It was found that TCR beta diversity correlated strongly with the percentage of naive T cells.

Remarks on this clonotype: The antigen is unknown.

V was cut by 0 bases and J by 4 bases, with 10 bases left in between. The CDR3 is made up of 15 amino acids. Germline lookup yields CDR1 SGHTA and CDR2 FQGNSA. Next came a second PCR, run for about 6 to 12 cycles, which used a sample-barcoded 5' primer along with a J-beta primer mix. TCRdb redid the calling of the 5' RACE reads with MiXCR, one entry per CDR3 protein. The repertoire has about 650,000 distinct CDR3 sequences, 32% of them found once; the top ten carry approximately 15%. This receptor was identified in a woman older than 75 in good health. The sample consisted of blood. This sequence joins TRBV7-2 and TRBJ1-5; D gene unclear. Here the CDR3 reads CASSLAGRANQPQHF. In DNA, the CDR3 is TGTGCCAGCAGCTTAGCCGGACGGGCAAATCAGCCCCAGCATTTT.